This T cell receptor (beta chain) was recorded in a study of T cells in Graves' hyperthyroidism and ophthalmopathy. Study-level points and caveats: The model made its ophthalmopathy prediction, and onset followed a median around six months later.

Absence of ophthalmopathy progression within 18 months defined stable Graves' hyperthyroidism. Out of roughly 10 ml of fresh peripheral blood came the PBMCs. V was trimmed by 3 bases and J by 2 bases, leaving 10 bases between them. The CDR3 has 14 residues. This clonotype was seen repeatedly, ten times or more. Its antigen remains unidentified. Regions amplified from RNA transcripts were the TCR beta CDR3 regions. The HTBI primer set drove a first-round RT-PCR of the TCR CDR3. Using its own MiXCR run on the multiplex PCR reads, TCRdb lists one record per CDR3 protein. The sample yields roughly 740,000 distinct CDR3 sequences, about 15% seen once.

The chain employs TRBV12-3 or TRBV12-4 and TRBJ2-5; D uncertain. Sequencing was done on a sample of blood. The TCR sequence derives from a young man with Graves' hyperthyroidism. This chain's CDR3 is CASSLISFQETQYF. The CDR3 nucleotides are TGTGCCAGCAGTTTGATTAGCTTTCAAGAGACCCAGTACTTC.